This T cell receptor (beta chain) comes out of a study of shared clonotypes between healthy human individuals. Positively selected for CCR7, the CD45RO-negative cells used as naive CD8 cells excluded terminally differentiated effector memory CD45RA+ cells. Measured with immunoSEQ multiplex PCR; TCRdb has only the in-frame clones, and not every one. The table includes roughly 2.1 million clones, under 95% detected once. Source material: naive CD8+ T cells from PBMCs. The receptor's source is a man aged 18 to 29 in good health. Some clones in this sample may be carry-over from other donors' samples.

The CDR3 here is CASSTPTGYQETQYF. The CDR3 DNA is TGTGCCAGCAGTACCCCGACAGGTTACCAAGAGACCCAGTACTTC. This chain joins TRBV6-5 and TRBJ2-5, with D maybe TRBD1 (6 bases). The ends were cut back, 5 bases at V and 0 bases at J, with 13 bases in the middle. Germline CDR1 reads MNHEY; CDR2 reads SVGAGI. The CDR3 is 15 residues long.